This T cell receptor beta chain was recovered during a study of blood T cell repertoires in COVID-19. The cohort comprised adults aged roughly 18 to 90 years residing in some 24 US areas. Within the 2 weeks before study entry, each person in the exposed group met a COVID-19 case. The CDR3 is 14 residues long. Germline V CDR1 and CDR2: SGDLS, YYNGEE. Losses at the gene ends were 6 bases for V and 6 bases for J; bases not matched to a gene: 7. Per the study methods: Estimation of nucleated cell counts was performed using reference gene primer amplification. The method was immunoSEQ multiplex PCR; TCRdb's version includes in-frame clones alone and lacks a portion of them. V, J and clone size are those of that table, while D and trimming were read from the DNA. The repertoire holds about 430,000 clones, with about 88% as singletons.

Sequencing was performed on PBMCs or T cells enriched from blood (not recorded which). This TCR derives from a young woman who had been exposed to COVID-19. The V gene is TRBV9, the J gene TRBJ1-2; 11 bases map to TRBD1. This CDR3 reads CASNYGQGADGYTF. For the CDR3, the DNA is TGTGCCAGCAACTATGGACAGGGGGCGGATGGCTACACCTTC.